Included here is one T cell receptor (beta chain) sequence, with context. These data belong to a study of CD8 T cells in ankylosing spondylitis. TCRdb re-analysed the 5' RACE reads in MiXCR, keeping a single row per CDR3 protein. This sample has 200,000 to 250,000 distinct CDR3 sequences; 20% to 30% occur once, and the top ten carry 5% to 7.5%. The CDR3 is made up of 13 amino acids. Looked up from germline, CDR1 is ENHRY and CDR2 is SYGVKD. V gave up 11 bases and J gave up 4 bases; unmatched junction bases: 6. Sequencing input: blood, either unsorted or a sorted T cell fraction (not recorded which). The chain couples TRBV10-3 to TRBJ2-3; 10 bases match TRBD1. The receptor was derived from a male donor with ankylosing spondylitis or in good health (not recorded which). The CDR3 nucleotides read TGTGCCGCCGGGACAGGGGAGGCAGATACGCAGTATTTT. This encodes CAAGTGEADTQYF.